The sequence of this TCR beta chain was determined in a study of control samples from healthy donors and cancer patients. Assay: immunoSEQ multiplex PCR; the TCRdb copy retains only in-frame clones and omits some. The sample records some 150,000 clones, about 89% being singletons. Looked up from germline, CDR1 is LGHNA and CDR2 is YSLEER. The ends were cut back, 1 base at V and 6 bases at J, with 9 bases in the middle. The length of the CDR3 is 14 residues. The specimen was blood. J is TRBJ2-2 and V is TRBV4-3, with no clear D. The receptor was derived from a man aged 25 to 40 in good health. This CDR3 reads CASSQGPTAGELFF. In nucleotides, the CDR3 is TGCGCCAGCAGCCAAGGGCCAACCGCCGGGGAGCTGTTTTTT.